The clone carrying this TCR beta chain was seen only a few times. Its antigen is still unknown. The sample originates from a study of CD8+CD57+ T cells in acquired aplastic anemia. Study-level findings and limits: In common between the patients and the controls were approximately 28 CD8+ CDR3 sequences.

The CDR3 runs 13 residues. Trimming took 4 bases from V and 4 from J, leaving 9 bases between them. Germline V CDR1 and CDR2: SGHDT, YYEEEE. Genomic DNA templated the TCR beta VDJ and CDR3 profiling. TCRdb redid the calling of the reads with MiXCR, one entry per CDR3 protein. The sample holds 200,000 to 250,000 distinct CDR3 sequences, roughly 35% seen once. The sequencing sample was made of sorted CD4+, CD8+, or CD8+CD57+ T cells (not recorded which) from PBMCs. The chain recombines TRBV5-6 with TRBJ1-3; D is undetermined. The clonotype originates from a human donor in good health, serving as a control. In DNA form, the CDR3 reads TGTGCCAGCAGCCTCCGGCTGGGAAACACCATATATTTT. This codes for CASSLRLGNTIYF.